In this sample, the clone carrying this T cell receptor (beta chain) turned up a few times. Its specificity is unknown. The data stem from a study of response to subunit inactivated influenza vaccine. General study points: A suggestion made by the authors is that each seasonal influenza vaccination recruits few new T cells.

One entry per CDR3 protein, called by TCRdb with MiXCR from the RT-PCR reads. The profile shows a few hundred thousand distinct CDR3 sequences, approximately 11% of them singletons. CDR3 length equals 11 residues. Germline CDR1 is DFQATT and CDR2 is SNEGSKA (reference sequence). Trimming left V 5 bases short and J 5 bases short, with 8 bases between. This chain uses TRBV20-1 with TRBJ2-3; D uncertain. This specimen was PBMCs from blood, taken about 40 days after vaccination. The receptor was derived from a man aged 45-65 years who received an inactivated influenza vaccine. The CDR3, as DNA: TGCAGTGCTCGAAGACGAGATACGCAGTATTTT. Translation gives CSARRRDTQYF.